This TCR beta chain was sequenced in a study of CD4 and CD8 cells across lung adenocarcinoma regions. The germline V gene has CDR1 MNHNS and CDR2 SASEGT. V lost 3 bases to trimming and J lost 3 bases; unmatched junction nucleotides: 7. The CDR3 extends over 16 amino acids. MiXCR, run by TCRdb on the PCR reads, gives a single entry per CDR3 protein. This sample has about 7,700 distinct CDR3 sequences, with roughly 40% found just once. This clonotype was sampled from a male donor with lung adenocarcinoma. The CD4 and CD8 labels of this study may be unreliable. Sequencing was done on a sample of CD4+ T cells from the margin of a lung tumor. This chain links TRBV6-1 with TRBJ1-5, with 8 bases lining up with TRBD1. The CDR3 coding sequence is TGTGCCAGCAGTGACTTCGGACAGGGAACCAATCAGCCCCAGCATTTT. It encodes CASSDFGQGTNQPQHF.